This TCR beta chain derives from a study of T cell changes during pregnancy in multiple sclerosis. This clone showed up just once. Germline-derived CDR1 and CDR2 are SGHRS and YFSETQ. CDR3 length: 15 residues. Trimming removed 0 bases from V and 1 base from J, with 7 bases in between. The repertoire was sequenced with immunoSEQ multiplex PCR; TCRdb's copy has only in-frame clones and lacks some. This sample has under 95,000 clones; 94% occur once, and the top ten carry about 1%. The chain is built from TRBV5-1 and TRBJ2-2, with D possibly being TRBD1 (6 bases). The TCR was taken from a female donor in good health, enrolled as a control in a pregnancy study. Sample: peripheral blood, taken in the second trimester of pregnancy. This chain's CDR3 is CASSLEQGNTGELFF. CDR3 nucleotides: TGCGCCAGCAGCTTGGAACAGGGGAACACCGGGGAGCTGTTTTTT.